This TCR beta chain was captured in a study of blood T cell repertoires in COVID-19. V lost 4 bases to trimming and J lost 7 bases, with 12 bases between them. CDR1 and CDR2 from the germline V gene are SGHRS and YFSETQ. CDR3 length: 13 amino acids. The assay was immunoSEQ multiplex PCR, and TCRdb's table has in-frame clones only and misses some. The sample records 200,000 to 250,000 clones, roughly 87% being singletons. Ages ranged from about 18 to 89 years, with residence in more than 20 US areas. The specimen sequenced was PBMCs or T cells enriched from blood (not recorded which). The gene calls are TRBV5-1 and TRBJ1-5; possibly TRBD1 for D (6 bases). The receptor comes from a woman aged 25-40 years with acute COVID-19. The DNA for the CDR3 is TGCGCCAGCAGCCCAGGGGAGGGACAGCCCCAGCATTTT. It translates to CASSPGEGQPQHF.